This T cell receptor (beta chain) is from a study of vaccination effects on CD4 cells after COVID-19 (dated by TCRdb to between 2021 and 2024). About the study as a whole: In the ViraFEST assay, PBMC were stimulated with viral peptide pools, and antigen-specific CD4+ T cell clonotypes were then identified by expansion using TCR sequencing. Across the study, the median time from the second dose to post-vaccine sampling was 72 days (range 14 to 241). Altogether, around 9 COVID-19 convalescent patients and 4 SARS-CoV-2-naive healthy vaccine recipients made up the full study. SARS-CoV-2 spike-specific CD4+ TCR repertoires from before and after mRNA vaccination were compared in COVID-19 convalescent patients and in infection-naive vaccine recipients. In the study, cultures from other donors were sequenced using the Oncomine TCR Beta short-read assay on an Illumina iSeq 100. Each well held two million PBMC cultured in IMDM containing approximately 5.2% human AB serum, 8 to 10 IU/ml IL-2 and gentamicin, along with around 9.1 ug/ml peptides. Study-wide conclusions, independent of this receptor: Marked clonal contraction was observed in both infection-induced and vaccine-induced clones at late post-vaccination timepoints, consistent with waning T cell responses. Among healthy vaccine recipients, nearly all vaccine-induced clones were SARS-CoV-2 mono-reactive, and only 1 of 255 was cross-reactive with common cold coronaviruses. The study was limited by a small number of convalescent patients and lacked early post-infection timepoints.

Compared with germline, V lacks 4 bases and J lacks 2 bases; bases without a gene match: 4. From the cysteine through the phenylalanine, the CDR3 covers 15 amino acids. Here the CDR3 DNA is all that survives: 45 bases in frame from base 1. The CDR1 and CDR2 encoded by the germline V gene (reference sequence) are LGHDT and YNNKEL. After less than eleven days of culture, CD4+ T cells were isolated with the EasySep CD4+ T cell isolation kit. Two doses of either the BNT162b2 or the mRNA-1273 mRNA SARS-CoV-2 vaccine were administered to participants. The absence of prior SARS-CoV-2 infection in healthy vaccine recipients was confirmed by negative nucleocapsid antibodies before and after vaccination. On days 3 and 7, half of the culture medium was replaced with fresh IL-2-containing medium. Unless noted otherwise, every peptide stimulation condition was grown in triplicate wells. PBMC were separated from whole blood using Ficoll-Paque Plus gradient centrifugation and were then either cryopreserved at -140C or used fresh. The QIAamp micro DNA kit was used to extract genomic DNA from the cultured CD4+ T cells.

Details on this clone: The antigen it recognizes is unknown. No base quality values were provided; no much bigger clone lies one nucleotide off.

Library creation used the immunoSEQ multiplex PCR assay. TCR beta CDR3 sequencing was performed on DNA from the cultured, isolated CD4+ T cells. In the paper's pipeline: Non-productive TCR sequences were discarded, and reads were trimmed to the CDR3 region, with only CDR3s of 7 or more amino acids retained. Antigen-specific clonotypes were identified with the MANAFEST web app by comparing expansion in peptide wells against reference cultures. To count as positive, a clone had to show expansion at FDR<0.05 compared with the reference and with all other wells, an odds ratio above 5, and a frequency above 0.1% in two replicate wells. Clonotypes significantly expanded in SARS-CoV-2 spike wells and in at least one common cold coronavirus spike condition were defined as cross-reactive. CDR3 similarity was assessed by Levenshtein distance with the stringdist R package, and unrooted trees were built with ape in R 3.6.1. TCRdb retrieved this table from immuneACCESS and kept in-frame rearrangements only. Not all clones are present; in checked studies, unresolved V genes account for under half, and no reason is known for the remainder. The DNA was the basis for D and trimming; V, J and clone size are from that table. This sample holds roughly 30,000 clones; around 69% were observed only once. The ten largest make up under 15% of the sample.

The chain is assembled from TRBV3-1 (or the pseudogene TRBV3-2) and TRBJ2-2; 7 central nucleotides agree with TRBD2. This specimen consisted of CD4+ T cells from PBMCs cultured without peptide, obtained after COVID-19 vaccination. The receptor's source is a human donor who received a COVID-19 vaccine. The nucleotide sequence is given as TGTGCCAGCAGCCTCCGGGACTATAACACCGGGGAGCTGTTTTTT. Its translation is CASSLRDYNTGELFF.